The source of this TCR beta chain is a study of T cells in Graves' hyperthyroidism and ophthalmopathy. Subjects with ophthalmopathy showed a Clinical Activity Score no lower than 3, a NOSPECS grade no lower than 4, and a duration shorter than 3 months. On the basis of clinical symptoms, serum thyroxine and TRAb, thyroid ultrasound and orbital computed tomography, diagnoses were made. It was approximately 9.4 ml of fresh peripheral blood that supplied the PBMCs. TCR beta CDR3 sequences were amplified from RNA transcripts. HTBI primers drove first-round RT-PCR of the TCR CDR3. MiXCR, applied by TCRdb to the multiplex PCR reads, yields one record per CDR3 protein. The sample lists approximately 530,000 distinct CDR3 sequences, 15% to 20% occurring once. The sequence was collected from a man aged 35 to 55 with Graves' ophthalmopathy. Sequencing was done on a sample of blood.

The DNA of the CDR3 is TGCGCCAGCAGCCGAGACGTGGGCAATTCACCCCTCCACTTT. Encoded protein: CASSRDVGNSPLHF. The genes are TRBV4-1 and TRBJ1-6; D is ambiguous. The CDR3 totals 14 residues. V lost 4 bases and J lost 7, with 11 bases in between. Germline CDR1 reads MGHRA; CDR2 reads YSYEKL.